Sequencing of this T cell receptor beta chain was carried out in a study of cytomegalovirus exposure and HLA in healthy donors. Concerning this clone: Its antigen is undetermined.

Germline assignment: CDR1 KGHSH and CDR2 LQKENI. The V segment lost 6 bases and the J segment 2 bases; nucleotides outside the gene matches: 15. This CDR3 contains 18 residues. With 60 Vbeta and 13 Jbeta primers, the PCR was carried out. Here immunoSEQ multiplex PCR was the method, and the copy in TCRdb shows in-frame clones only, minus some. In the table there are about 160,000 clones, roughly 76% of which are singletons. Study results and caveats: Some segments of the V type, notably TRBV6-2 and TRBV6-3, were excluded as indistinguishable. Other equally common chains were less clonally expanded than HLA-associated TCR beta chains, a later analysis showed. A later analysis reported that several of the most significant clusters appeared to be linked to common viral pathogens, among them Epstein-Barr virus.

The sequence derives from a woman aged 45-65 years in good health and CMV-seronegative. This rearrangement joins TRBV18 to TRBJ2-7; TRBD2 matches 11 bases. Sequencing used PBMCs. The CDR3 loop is CASSRASGGSQITYEQYF. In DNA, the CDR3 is TGTGCCAGCTCCCGGGCTAGCGGGGGGTCCCAAATAACCTACGAGCAGTACTTC.